The 32 T cell receptor beta chains below were found in one sample sequenced in a study of cytomegalovirus exposure and HLA in healthy donors. PCR was performed using 60 Vbeta and 13 Jbeta primers. The protocol was immunoSEQ multiplex PCR, while the TCRdb copy is restricted to in-frame clones and leaves out a portion. In the table there are about 200,000 clones, around three quarters of which are singletons. Material for sequencing was PBMCs. The receptors come from a man in his forties or fifties in good health and CMV-seronegative.

This chain links TRBV9 with TRBJ1-1, with 8 bases identical to TRBD1. The CDR3 is 15 residues long. Trimming took 3 bases from V and 1 from J; bases not matched to a gene: 5. Germline V gene data show CDR1 as SGDLS and CDR2 as YYNGEE. CDR3 coding DNA: TGTGCCAGCAGCGGCCTACAGGGGGAGAACACTGAAGCTTTCTTT. Its protein product is CASSGLQGENTEAFF.

The sample holds a few counts of this clone. The CDR3: CASRPGAGGDTQYF. The CDR3 coding sequence is TGCGCCAGCAGACCTGGGGCCGGGGGAGATACGCAGTATTTT. The V gene is TRBV5-1, the J gene TRBJ2-3; a weak D match, TRBD2 (6 bases). The CDR3 is 14 amino acids. V lost 5 bases and J 5 bases, leaving 15 bases between the germline ends. Germline CDR1 reads SGHRS; CDR2 reads YFSETQ.

The rearrangement joins TRBV7-9 to TRBJ2-5; possibly TRBD2 for D (5 bases). CDR1 and CDR2 (germline): SEHNR, FQNEAQ (reference sequence). CDR3 size: 13 residues. Trimming removed 4 bases from V and 5 bases from J, with 11 bases in between. CDR3 region: CASSWPGGETQYF. The CDR3 region has the DNA TGTGCCAGCAGCTGGCCGGGCGGGGAGACCCAGTACTTC.

V usage is TRBV4-1 and J usage is TRBJ2-5; 9 nucleotides line up with TRBD1. CDR1 is MGHRA, CDR2 YSYEKL, per germline. The CDR3 spans 14 residues. Losses at the gene ends were 4 bases for V and 2 bases for J; bases not matched to a gene: 2. The CDR3 region has the DNA TGCGCCAGCAGCCGAGGACAGGGGCAAGAGACCCAGTACTTC. It yields the protein CASSRGQGQETQYF.

This sequence joins TRBV18 and TRBJ1-5; tentatively, D is TRBD1 (6 bases). V lost 4 bases and J 0 bases, leaving 16 bases between the germline ends. CDR1 is KGHSH, CDR2 LQKENI, per germline. This CDR3 has 17 amino acids. This CDR3 reads CASSLQQGHSSNQPQHF. CDR3 bases: TGTGCCAGCTCACTGCAACAGGGCCATAGTAGCAATCAGCCCCAGCATTTT.

This chain uses TRBV5-8 with TRBJ2-7; possible D gene TRBD1, 6 bases. CDR1 and CDR2 from the germline V gene are SGHTS and YDEGEE. V was pared by 0 bases and J by 5 bases, with 12 bases between. The CDR3 totals 14 residues. The CDR3 is CASSLEGENNEQYF. The CDR3 nucleotides are TGTGCCAGCAGCTTGGAGGGGGAAAACAACGAGCAGTACTTC.

This chain links TRBV2 with TRBJ1-4; 9 bases map to TRBD1. The CDR3 is 14 amino acids. CDR1 is SNHLY, CDR2 FYNNEI, per germline. The ends lost 6 bases at V and 8 bases at J; junction bases unmatched: 7. The CDR3 DNA sequence: TGTGCCAGCAGGCCGGGACAGGGATGGGAAAAACTGTTTTTT. Translated, it gives CASRPGQGWEKLFF.

The genes are TRBV5-4 and TRBJ2-5, with TRBD2 matching 13 bases. The CDR3 has 17 residues. Germline loops: CDR1 SGHNT, CDR2 YYREEE (reference sequence). V was clipped by 4 bases and J by 4 bases; unmatched bases: 10. In DNA form, the CDR3 reads TGTGCCAGCAGCGCGGGGACTAGCGGGGTGGGGAGAGAGACCCAGTACTTC. As protein: CASSAGTSGVGRETQYF.

The rearrangement joins TRBV6-5 to TRBJ2-3, with TRBD1 matching over 8 bases. Germline V gives CDR1 MNHEY, CDR2 SVGAGI. The V segment lost 5 bases and the J segment 1 base; nucleotides outside the gene matches: 2. The CDR3 consists of 14 residues. The CDR3 nucleotides read TGTGCCAGCAGTCCGGGACAGGGCACAGATACGCAGTATTTT. Translating it yields CASSPGQGTDTQYF.

The V gene is TRBV28, the J gene TRBJ1-1, with D possibly TRBD1 on 6 matching bases. Per germline, CDR1 MDHEN and CDR2 SYDVKM. The CDR3 is made up of 17 amino acids. Trimming shortened V by 1 base and J by 0 bases, and 15 bases separated the two germline ends. CDR3 nucleotides: TGTGCCAGCAGTTTATTCGTGGGACACCGGATGAACACTGAAGCTTTCTTT. It translates to CASSLFVGHRMNTEAFF.

The rearrangement joins TRBV10-3 to TRBJ2-3; 7 bases line up with TRBD2. The CDR3 is made up of 14 amino acids. V gave up 1 base and J gave up 6 bases; unmatched junction bases: 4. The germline CDR1 and CDR2 sequences are ENHRY and SYGVKD. CDR3: CAISELGLSDTQYF. CDR3 DNA sequence: TGTGCCATCAGTGAGTTGGGACTATCCGATACGCAGTATTTT.

This clone showed up just once. The chain uses TRBV5-1 and TRBJ2-2; 7 bases are a match to TRBD2. This CDR3 is 16 amino acids long. Germline CDR1 and CDR2: SGHRS and YFSETQ. The trim removed 4 bases at V and 5 bases at J, leaving 11 bases unmatched. CDR3 DNA sequence: TGCGCCAGCAGCCAGCGACCGGGAGGAGGAACCGGGGAGCTGTTTTTT. Residues: CASSQRPGGGTGELFF.

The chain combines TRBV5-1 with TRBJ2-1; the match to TRBD1 covers 8 bases. CDR3 size: 15 residues. Per germline, CDR1 SGHRS and CDR2 YFSETQ. Trimming removed 4 bases from V and 4 bases from J; junction bases left unmatched: 7. The CDR3 DNA reads as TGCGCCAGCAGCCTCCGGACAGGGTCTTACAATGAGCAGTTCTTC. Protein: CASSLRTGSYNEQFF.

The chain has TRBV18 and TRBJ2-5; D is possibly TRBD2 (5 bases). Judging by the DNA end, TRBJ2-7 fits better; the J call may be wrong. This CDR3 spans 15 amino acids. From germline, CDR1 is KGHSH and CDR2 LQKENI. The CDR3: CASSPTGESSYEQYF. Here the CDR3 DNA reads TGTGCCAGCTCACCCACTGGGGAGAGCTCCTACGAGCAGTACTTC.

Here the CDR3 DNA reads TGCGCCAGCAGCCCTTTGGGGGGGGAGCAGTTCTTC. Amino acids: CASSPLGGEQFF. The rearrangement links TRBV4-3 to TRBJ2-1, with TRBD2 matching 7 bases. The CDR3 has 12 amino acids. Germline V gene sequence: CDR1 LGHNA, CDR2 YSLEER. Losses at the gene ends were 4 bases for V and 10 bases for J; bases not matched to a gene: 4.

V is TRBV28 and J is TRBJ1-5; the match to TRBD1 covers 11 bases. CDR3 length: 17 amino acids. After removal of 0 bases from V and 2 bases from J, the junction contained 3 bases not matched to a gene. Germline CDR1 and CDR2: MDHEN and SYDVKM. CDR3 sequence (DNA): TGTGCCAGCAGTTTATGGGACAGGGGGCTTGGCAATCAGCCCCAGCATTTT. It specifies CASSLWDRGLGNQPQHF.

The chain recombines TRBV5-4 with TRBJ1-4, with D maybe TRBD1 (6 bases). V was cut by 1 base and J by 8 bases, with 15 bases left in between. Germline V gene data show CDR1 as SGHNT and CDR2 as YYREEE (reference sequence). CDR3 size: 15 residues. The CDR3 region is CASSLMGAPGEKLFF. CDR3 bases: TGTGCCAGCAGCTTGATGGGGGCCCCCGGGGAAAAACTGTTTTTT.

V and J are TRBV28 and TRBJ2-5, with 8 positions matching TRBD1. The CDR3 loop spans 11 amino acids. Germline values: CDR1 MDHEN, CDR2 SYDVKM. The V and J ends lost 5 bases and 13 bases, in that order; junction bases with no gene match: 6. CDR3 region: CASSGSGQVYF. CDR3 in DNA: TGTGCCAGCAGTGGGTCGGGACAGGTGTACTTC.

In its sample, this clone was seen a few times. V is TRBV10-3 and J is TRBJ2-2; D unresolved. In germline, CDR1 is ENHRY, CDR2 SYGVKD. This CDR3 contains 12 residues. Trimming cost V 4 bases and J 7 bases, with 7 bases left between them. This CDR3 is CAISALSGELFF. The CDR3 DNA follows: TGTGCCATCAGTGCGCTTAGCGGGGAGCTGTTTTTT.

This clone has just one count. The rearrangement uses TRBV6-1 and TRBJ2-5; 7 bases align to TRBD1. V lost 7 bases, J lost 5 bases, and 10 bases stayed unmatched. The CDR3 length is 14 residues. CDR1 is MNHNS, CDR2 SASEGT, per germline. The DNA for the CDR3 is TGTGCCAGCACCGTTGACAGGGCTGGGGAGACCCAGTACTTC. Amino acid sequence: CASTVDRAGETQYF.

This chain connects TRBV4-3 to TRBJ1-3; TRBD1 agrees at 7 bases. Germline V CDR1 and CDR2: LGHNA, YSLEER. With V trimmed by 5 bases and J by 4 bases, 2 bases remained unmatched. CDR3 length: 13 amino acids. The CDR3 sequence is CASSSDRGNTIYF. The CDR3 nucleotides are TGCGCCAGCAGCTCGGACAGGGGAAACACCATATATTTT.

This clone appeared a few times. This sequence joins TRBV5-1 and TRBJ2-1; 9 bases are shared with TRBD1. The CDR3 runs 15 residues. In germline, CDR1 is SGHRS, CDR2 YFSETQ. Unmatched junction bases numbered 2, after V lost 4 bases and J lost 0 bases. CDR3 sequence: CASSPGQGSYNEQFF. In DNA form, the CDR3 reads TGCGCCAGCAGCCCGGGACAGGGCTCCTACAATGAGCAGTTCTTC.

The chain uses TRBV19 and TRBJ2-3; D unclear. The CDR3 is made up of 15 amino acids. Trimming took 3 bases from V and 1 from J, leaving 11 bases between them. Per the germline V gene, CDR1 is LNHDA and CDR2 is SQIVND (reference sequence). Here the CDR3 reads CASSIAGSGTDTQYF. The DNA for the CDR3 is TGTGCCAGTAGTATTGCAGGTTCGGGCACAGATACGCAGTATTTT.

In this sample, this clone turned up many times. The chain carries TRBV13 and TRBJ2-1, with 8 bases aligning to TRBD1. Losses at the gene ends were 4 bases for V and 4 bases for J; bases not matched to a gene: 3. Germline CDR1 and CDR2: PRHDT and FYEKMQ (reference sequence). This CDR3 comprises 14 residues. CDR3 coding DNA: TGTGCCAGCAGCTCTCGGGACAGGTACAATGAGCAGTTCTTC. It encodes CASSSRDRYNEQFF.

The chain has TRBV7-9 and TRBJ2-1; no clear D. V lost 1 base and J lost 2, with 9 bases in between. CDR1 and CDR2 (germline): SEHNR, FQNEAQ (reference sequence). CDR3 length equals 15 residues. The CDR3 DNA sequence: TGTGCCAGCAGCTTAGGGGCCTTTCCCTACAATGAGCAGTTCTTC. Translation gives CASSLGAFPYNEQFF.

This clone has only a few counts. The gene calls are TRBV6-1 and TRBJ1-6; D remains ambiguous. The germline CDR1 and CDR2 sequences are MNHNS and SASEGT. The CDR3 has 13 residues. The V and J ends lost 1 base and 14 bases respectively, with 12 bases between them. Written as DNA, the CDR3 is TGTGCCAGCAGTGAAGAGGTGGAGGGAACCCTCCACTTT. It specifies CASSEEVEGTLHF.

The chain has TRBV11-2 and TRBJ2-7; D is possibly TRBD1 (6 bases). Trimming took off 0 bases at V and 1 base at J, with 7 bases between the two ends. This CDR3 contains 14 residues. Germline V gene lookup returns CDR1 SGHAT and CDR2 FQNNGV. The CDR3 spells CASSLEGGSYEQYF. CDR3 in DNA: TGTGCCAGCAGCTTAGAAGGGGGATCCTACGAGCAGTACTTC. Together with reference TRBV11-2 and TRBJ2-7, the CDR3 gives the full variable domain: EAGVAQSPRYKIIEKRQSVAFWCNPISGHATLYWYQQILGQGPKLLIQFQNNGVVDDSQLPKDRFSAERLKGVDSTLKIQPAKLEDSAVYLCASSLEGGSYEQYFGPGTRLTVT.

The J gene is TRBJ2-3, the V gene TRBV7-2; TRBD1 agrees at 7 bases. Germline V gene data show CDR1 as SGHTA and CDR2 as FQGNSA. V was pared by 5 bases and J by 6 bases, with 5 bases of the junction left unmatched. CDR3 length equals 13 residues. The CDR3 DNA reads as TGTGCCAGCAGCAGCGACAGGGTTGATACGCAGTATTTT. This gives the protein CASSSDRVDTQYF.

This clone was seen a single time. This chain connects TRBV5-6 to TRBJ1-2; perhaps TRBD1 as D (6 bases). Per germline, CDR1 SGHDT and CDR2 YYEEEE. The V end was cut by 2 bases, the J end by 4 bases, with 12 bases between. The CDR3 totals 14 residues. CDR3 protein: CASSLRDTLYGYTF. The CDR3 DNA reads as TGTGCCAGCAGCTTAAGGGACACTCTCTATGGCTACACCTTC.

This clone was counted once. The chain recombines TRBV7-2 with TRBJ1-1, with D possibly being TRBD1 (5 bases). Germline values: CDR1 SGHTA, CDR2 FQGNSA. V was pared by 2 bases and J by 1 base, with 8 bases between. CDR3 length: 14 amino acids. CDR3 protein: CASSLIQGNTEAFF. Written as DNA, the CDR3 is TGTGCCAGCAGCTTAATTCAGGGGAACACTGAAGCTTTCTTT. Based on the CDR3 plus reference TRBV7-2 and TRBJ1-1, the full variable domain is GAGVSQSPSNKVTEKGKDVELRCDPISGHTALYWYRQSLGQGLEFLIYFQGNSAPDKSGLPSDRFSAERTGGSVSTLTIQRTQQEDSAVYLCASSLIQGNTEAFFGQGTRLTVV.

This rearrangement joins TRBV13 to TRBJ2-2; 7 nucleotides match TRBD1. From germline, CDR1 is PRHDT and CDR2 FYEKMQ (reference sequence). Trimming removed 6 bases from V and 3 bases from J; junction bases left unmatched: 4. There are 14 residues in the CDR3. CDR3 DNA: TGTGCCAGCAGTAGGGGGCAGGACACCGGGGAGCTGTTTTTT. Encoded protein: CASSRGQDTGELFF.

The V call is TRBV11-2, the J call TRBJ1-2; tentatively, D is TRBD1 (6 bases). Between the trimmed V and J ends, which lost 5 bases and 5 bases, there was a span of 12 bases. The length of the CDR3 is 13 residues. In germline, CDR1 is SGHAT, CDR2 FQNNGV. The CDR3 region has the DNA TGTGCCAGCAGCCAAGGGGGAGCTTATGGCTACACCTTC. It yields the protein CASSQGGAYGYTF.